Following are 14 T cell receptor beta chains from one sample sequenced in a study of shared clonotypes between healthy human individuals (dated by TCRdb to the early 2020s). The receptor library was made with the immunoSEQ multiplex PCR assay. Entries here come from immuneACCESS through TCRdb and include only in-frame sequences with V and J called. Some clones fail to appear in such tables; in the studies checked, an unresolved V gene covers under half of the shortfall, and the cause of the remainder is unknown. Counted in this sample were 2 million to 3 million clones; more than 85% of them appeared once. The ten largest clonotypes hold 0.36% of the sample. Input material: naive CD4+ T cells from PBMCs. The intended sense of this specimen's cell subset or site label: CD45RA+ positively selected. Receptors originate from a man younger than 35 in good health. Some clones in this sample may be carry-over from other donors' samples.

The rearrangement joins TRBV29-1 to TRBJ2-3, with 13 bases lining up with TRBD2. Trimming took 7 bases from V and 3 from J; bases not matched to a gene: 7. Per germline, CDR1 SQVTM and CDR2 ANQGSEA. The CDR3 length is 15 residues. As DNA, the CDR3 is TGCAGCGCAAGCACGGGACTAGCGGGAACAGATACGCAGTATTTT. Translating gives CSASTGLAGTDTQYF.

The count of this clone is one. V gene TRBV5-4 combines with J gene TRBJ2-2, with a tentative D call TRBD2 (5 bases). The ends were cut back, 0 bases at V and 6 bases at J, with 15 bases in the middle. Germline lookup yields CDR1 SGHNT and CDR2 YYREEE (reference sequence). The CDR3 loop spans 16 amino acids. The CDR3 DNA sequence: TGTGCCAGCAGCTTGGGGGGTCTACCGCGGGCCGGGGAGCTGTTTTTT. As protein: CASSLGGLPRAGELFF.

V is TRBV19 and J is TRBJ1-4; the D is unclear. V shed 6 bases and J shed 4 bases, with 15 bases lying between them. Germline CDR1 and CDR2: LNHDA and SQIVND (reference sequence). There are 15 residues in the CDR3. This CDR3 is CASRDGPYYNEKLFF. The CDR3, as DNA: TGTGCCAGTAGAGACGGACCGTACTATAATGAAAAACTGTTTTTT.

The chain employs TRBV5-6 and TRBJ2-2, with 7 bases identical to TRBD1. The CDR3 is 16 residues long. Germline assignment: CDR1 SGHDT and CDR2 YYEEEE. With 3 bases clipped from V and 2 bases from J, the junction kept 7 bases outside the gene matches. The CDR3 sequence: CASSSNRGYNTGELFF. CDR3 nucleotide sequence: TGTGCCAGCAGCTCTAACAGGGGCTACAACACCGGGGAGCTGTTTTTT.

The chain links TRBV7-9 to TRBJ2-5; D perhaps matches TRBD1 (6 bases). Germline lookup yields CDR1 SEHNR and CDR2 FQNEAQ (reference sequence). There are 13 residues in the CDR3. V was clipped by 6 bases and J by 2 bases, with 10 bases between them. The CDR3 loop reads CASSRGQQETQYF. The CDR3 nucleotides read TGTGCCAGCAGTAGAGGACAGCAAGAGACCCAGTACTTC.

This chain links TRBV7-2 with TRBJ1-1; a possible D gene is TRBD1 (5 bases). Germline CDR1 SGHTA, CDR2 FQGNSA. The CDR3 has 15 amino acids. Trimming shortened V by 1 base and J by 2 bases, and 11 bases separated the two germline ends. The CDR3 is CASSLGGTFNTEAFF. The CDR3 DNA sequence: TGTGCCAGCAGCTTAGGGGGGACCTTTAACACTGAAGCTTTCTTT.

V is TRBV5-1 and J is TRBJ2-3; 8 positions agree with TRBD1. The J segment lost 4 bases and the V segment lost 3 bases, leaving 4 bases of the junction unmatched. CDR3 length equals 14 residues. Germline CDR1 reads SGHRS; CDR2 reads YFSETQ. CDR3 coding DNA: TGCGCCAGCAGCTCCAGGGGGCCGTCAGATACGCAGTATTTT. It yields the protein CASSSRGPSDTQYF.

The chain employs TRBV11-3 and TRBJ2-3, with D possibly TRBD2 on 5 matching bases. The CDR3 spans 14 residues. V was pared by 5 bases and J by 5 bases, with 14 bases between. CDR1 is SGHNT, CDR2 YENEEA, per germline. CDR3 bases: TGTGCCAGCAGCGTGAGAGGTGGAGGAGATACGCAGTATTTT. Protein sequence: CASSVRGGGDTQYF.

The V gene is TRBV30, the J gene TRBJ1-1; TRBD1 might be the D (6 bases). V shed 0 bases and J shed 0 bases, with 17 bases lying between them. The CDR3 consists of 17 residues. CDR1 is GTSNPN and CDR2 is SVGIG in the germline V gene (reference sequence). The CDR3 nucleotides read TGTGCCTGGAGTGTAGGGACATCTGATTTCATGAACACTGAAGCTTTCTTT. This encodes CAWSVGTSDFMNTEAFF.

The chain carries TRBV9 and TRBJ2-3; 9 positions match TRBD2. CDR1 is SGDLS, CDR2 YYNGEE, per germline. The J segment lost 4 bases and the V segment lost 2 bases, leaving 5 bases of the junction unmatched. This CDR3 contains 15 residues. Here the CDR3 DNA reads TGTGCCAGCAGCGTTAGCGGGAGACGTGCAGATACGCAGTATTTT. Its translation: CASSVSGRRADTQYF.

The V call is TRBV5-4, the J call TRBJ2-1; TRBD2 aligns across 11 bases. The CDR3 loop spans 17 amino acids. In germline, CDR1 is SGHNT, CDR2 YYREEE (reference sequence). J was trimmed by 6 bases and V by 5 bases; bases with no gene match: 13. CDR3: CASSLAGGPSKINEQFF. The CDR3 nucleotides read TGTGCCAGCAGTTTAGCGGGAGGGCCGTCAAAAATCAATGAGCAGTTCTTC.

This chain connects TRBV5-1 to TRBJ2-5, with a possible D match to TRBD2 (7 bases). The CDR3 has 17 amino acids. V shed 0 bases and J shed 6 bases, with 21 bases lying between them. Germline loops: CDR1 SGHRS, CDR2 YFSETQ. The CDR3 is CASSLEIRGAVRKTQYF. CDR3 DNA sequence: TGCGCCAGCAGCTTGGAGATTCGGGGGGCGGTGAGAAAGACCCAGTACTTC.

Note on this clone: Distinct nucleotide sequences in the sample also encode this CDR3. V and J are TRBV28 and TRBJ1-5; no clear D gene. Trimming stripped 6 bases from V and 1 base from J, with 10 bases between. CDR1 is MDHEN and CDR2 is SYDVKM in the germline V gene. CDR3 size: 14 residues. The CDR3 nucleotides are TGTGCCAGCAGCCCAGACACAAGCAATCAGCCCCAGCATTTT. It encodes CASSPDTSNQPQHF.

This chain uses TRBV19 with TRBJ2-5, with D uncertain. CDR3 length: 14 amino acids. Germline CDR1 reads LNHDA; CDR2 reads SQIVND (reference sequence). V was pared by 1 base and J by 2 bases, with 8 bases between. The CDR3 is CASSIVPGQETQYF. In nucleotides, the CDR3 is TGTGCCAGTAGTATAGTCCCCGGACAAGAGACCCAGTACTTC.